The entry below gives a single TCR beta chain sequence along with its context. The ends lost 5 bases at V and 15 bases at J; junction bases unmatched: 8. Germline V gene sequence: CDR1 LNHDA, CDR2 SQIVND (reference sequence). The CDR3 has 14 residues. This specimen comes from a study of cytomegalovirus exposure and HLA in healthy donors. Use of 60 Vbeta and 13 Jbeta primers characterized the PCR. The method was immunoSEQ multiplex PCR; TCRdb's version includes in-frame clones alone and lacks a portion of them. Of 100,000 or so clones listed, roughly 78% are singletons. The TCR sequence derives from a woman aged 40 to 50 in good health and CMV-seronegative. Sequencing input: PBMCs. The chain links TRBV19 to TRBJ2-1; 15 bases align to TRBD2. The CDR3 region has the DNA TGTGCCAGTAGTGCTTGGACTAGCGGGAGGGAACCGTTCTTC. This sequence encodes CASSAWTSGREPFF. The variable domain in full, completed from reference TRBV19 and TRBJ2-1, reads DGGITQSPKYLFRKEGQNVTLSCEQNLNHDAMYWYRQDPGQGLRLIYYSQIVNDFQKGDIAEGYSVSREKKESFPLTVTSAQKNPTAFYLCASSAWTSGREPFFGPGTRLTVL.